The next 13 T cell receptor beta chains were all read from a single sample in a study of OX40 agonist ivuxolimab in advanced cancers. The data were produced by immunoSEQ multiplex PCR, yet TCRdb's version contains in-frame clones alone and is incomplete. The sample lists about 93,000 clones; roughly 92% were seen once. The source was CD4+ or CD8+ T cells sorted from blood, collected in a trial of the OX40 agonist ivuxolimab. The source is an adult with an advanced solid tumor such as melanoma, head and neck, liver or kidney cancer.

This clone was counted once. The gene calls are TRBV7-3 and TRBJ2-3; 8 nucleotides agree with TRBD2. Per the germline V gene, CDR1 is SGHTA and CDR2 is FQGTGA. This CDR3 is built from 17 residues. V lost 0 bases and J lost 2; bases outside the gene matches: 7. The CDR3 sequence: CASSLTLTGGTTDTQYF. CDR3 sequence (DNA): TGTGCCAGCAGCTTAACGTTAACGGGAGGGACCACAGATACGCAGTATTTT. Full variable domain (remainder filled in from reference TRBV7-3 and TRBJ2-3): GAGVSQTPSNKVTEKGKYVELRCDPISGHTALYWYRQSLGQGPEFLIYFQGTGAADDSGLPNDRFFAVRPEGSVSTLKIQRTERGDSAVYLCASSLTLTGGTTDTQYFGPGTRLTVL.

The J gene is TRBJ1-1, the V gene TRBV13, with TRBD1 matching over 7 bases. CDR1 is PRHDT and CDR2 is FYEKMQ in the germline V gene (reference sequence). This CDR3 is 17 amino acids long. Trimming removed 1 base from V and 4 bases from J; junction bases left unmatched: 12. The CDR3 coding sequence is TGTGCCAGCAGCTTAGCCGACAGGGCCCCAGGGGGCACTGAAGCTTTCTTT. Translated: CASSLADRAPGGTEAFF.

The V gene is TRBV30, the J gene TRBJ1-2, with D possibly TRBD1 on 6 matching bases. Germline V gives CDR1 GTSNPN, CDR2 SVGIG (reference sequence). V gave up 5 bases and J gave up 4 bases, with 17 bases separating them. The CDR3 consists of 14 residues. This chain's CDR3 is CAWDRPEDFYGYTF. CDR3 bases: TGTGCCTGGGACAGGCCGGAAGATTTCTATGGCTACACCTTC.

V gene TRBV30 combines with J gene TRBJ1-4; D is unclear. The germline CDR1 and CDR2 sequences are GTSNPN and SVGIG (reference sequence). The CDR3 runs 16 residues. V shed 3 bases and J shed 6 bases, with 20 bases lying between them. CDR3 sequence (DNA): TGTGCCTGGAGACCCAGACTTCACCTGCCGTATGAAAAACTGTTTTTT. Translating gives CAWRPRLHLPYEKLFF.

The J gene is TRBJ1-3, the V gene TRBV4-3; no firm D call. V was clipped by 1 base and J by 4 bases, with 17 bases between them. The length of the CDR3 is 17 residues. Germline V gene data show CDR1 as LGHNA and CDR2 as YSLEER. The CDR3 bases are TGCGCCAGCAGCCAAGGGACTAAGGGAGGACTCGGAAACACCATATATTTT. Amino acids: CASSQGTKGGLGNTIYF.

The chain couples TRBV9 to TRBJ2-3, with 13 nucleotides matching TRBD2. CDR3 length equals 18 residues. J lost 4 bases, V lost 5 bases, and 13 bases had no gene match. CDR1 and CDR2 (germline): SGDLS, YYNGEE. The CDR3 loop reads CASSGLAGVPIGPDTQYF. The DNA of the CDR3 is TGTGCCAGCAGTGGACTAGCGGGGGTTCCCATTGGCCCAGATACGCAGTATTTT.

V is TRBV15 and J is TRBJ1-1; D not certain. Germline CDR1 LNHNV, CDR2 YYDKDF (reference sequence). The CDR3 extends over 15 amino acids. Trimming removed 0 bases at V and 1 base at J, with 9 bases between. The CDR3 sequence is CATSRDRLPNTEAFF. The CDR3 coding sequence is TGTGCCACCAGCAGAGATCGGCTACCGAACACTGAAGCTTTCTTT.

The rearrangement links TRBV15 to TRBJ2-2; D tentatively fits TRBD1 or TRBD2 (5 bases each). Germline CDR1 LNHNV, CDR2 YYDKDF (reference sequence). The CDR3 has 16 residues. V was clipped by 5 bases and J by 6 bases, with 19 bases between them. CDR3 loop: CATSGKPGTAAGELFF. The CDR3 coding sequence is TGTGCCACCAGCGGGAAACCCGGGACCGCAGCCGGGGAGCTGTTTTTT.

The rearrangement uses TRBV6-5 and TRBJ1-1; D is possibly TRBD1 (6 bases). The CDR3 has 13 residues. V gave up 6 bases and J gave up 7 bases, with 15 bases separating them. Per germline, CDR1 MNHEY and CDR2 SVGAGI. The DNA of the CDR3 is TGTGCCAGCAGCCAAGGGGGGGCCAGTGAAGCTTTCTTT. This codes for CASSQGGASEAFF.

This chain links TRBV5-1 with TRBJ1-1; D might be TRBD1 (5 bases). This CDR3 has 15 residues. Germline V gene lookup returns CDR1 SGHRS and CDR2 YFSETQ. Trimming took off 0 bases at V and 5 bases at J, with 14 bases between the two ends. CDR3 coding DNA: TGCGCCAGCAGCTTGGCTGGTGGGGCGGGAACTGAAGCTTTCTTT. This codes for CASSLAGGAGTEAFF.

The chain joins TRBV27 to TRBJ2-7, with TRBD2 identical over 12 bases. This CDR3 has 14 residues. CDR1 MNHEY and CDR2 SMNVEV come from the germline V gene (reference sequence). J lost 6 bases, V lost 5 bases, and 5 bases had no gene match. The CDR3 loop reads CASSGSSGGVEQYF. The CDR3 coding sequence is TGTGCCAGCAGTGGCTCTAGCGGGGGGGTCGAGCAGTACTTC.

V is TRBV6-5 and J is TRBJ1-4, with D possibly matching TRBD1 (5 bases). The CDR3 is 15 amino acids. Germline assignment: CDR1 MNHEY and CDR2 SVGAGI. V lost 0 bases and J 0 bases, leaving 5 bases between the germline ends. Here the CDR3 reads CASSYSTATNEKLFF. The CDR3 DNA is TGTGCCAGCAGTTACTCGACAGCAACTAATGAAAAACTGTTTTTT.

This chain connects TRBV6-1 to TRBJ2-7; the D gene could be TRBD1 or TRBD2 (5 bases each). In germline, CDR1 is MNHNS, CDR2 SASEGT. The CDR3 sequence is 12 residues long. V was trimmed by 7 bases and J by 0 bases, leaving 7 bases between them. The CDR3, as DNA: TGTGCCAGCAAGGGGAGCTCCTACGAGCAGTACTTC. Translating gives CASKGSSYEQYF.